Detailed here is one T cell receptor beta chain. Its antigen is currently unknown. Each CDR3 protein gets one entry after TCRdb re-called the reads with MiXCR. Seen here are hundreds of thousands of distinct CDR3 sequences, 24% observed once, and the top ten hold 8%. The data belong to a study of T cell repertoires in cytomegalovirus infection. Across the whole study: Matching HLA type and CMV infection were both indicated by public TCR beta signatures. The study, taken as a whole, reports: There were HLA-C-restricted CMV-specific TCR beta clonotypes dominating the ex vivo response. Summed public TCR beta family frequency identified CMV carriers bearing the relevant HLA.

This CDR3 has 13 residues. J gave up 10 bases and V 3 bases, and 6 bases lay outside the gene matches. Germline CDR1 is SGHNT and CDR2 is YYREEE (reference sequence). The chain is built from TRBV5-4 and TRBJ2-1; 8 positions match TRBD2. Sequencing input: CD8+ T cells from PBMCs. The receptor was derived from a human donor in good health (CMV status not recorded). Some clones in this sample may be carry-over from other donors' samples. CDR3 sequence reads: CASSSRLAIEQFF. CDR3 DNA sequence: TGTGCCAGCAGCTCAAGACTAGCGATCGAGCAGTTCTTC.